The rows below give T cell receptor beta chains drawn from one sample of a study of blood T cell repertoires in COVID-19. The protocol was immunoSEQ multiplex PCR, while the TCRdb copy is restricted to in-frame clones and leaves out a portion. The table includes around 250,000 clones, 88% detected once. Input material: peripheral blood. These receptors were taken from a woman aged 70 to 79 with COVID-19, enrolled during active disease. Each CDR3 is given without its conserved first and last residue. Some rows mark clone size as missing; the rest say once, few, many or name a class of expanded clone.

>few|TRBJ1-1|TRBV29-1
SAKTVNTEAF
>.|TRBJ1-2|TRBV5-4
ASSLGAASFGGYT
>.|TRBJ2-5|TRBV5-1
ASSFDRVVETQY
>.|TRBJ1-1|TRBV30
AWSVRGWNTEAF
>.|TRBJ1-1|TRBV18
ASSPDMAGTNTEAF
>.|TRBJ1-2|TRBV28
ASSWTSNYGYT
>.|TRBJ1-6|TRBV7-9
ASSSDRLESPLH
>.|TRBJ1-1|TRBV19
ASSGAGRTEAF
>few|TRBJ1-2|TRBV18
ASSPRTGDGYT
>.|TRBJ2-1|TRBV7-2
ASTHSGRAGEQF
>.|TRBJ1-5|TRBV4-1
ASSQDGFPGTGLRPNQPQH
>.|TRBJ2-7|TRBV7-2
ASSLASGSPTYEQY
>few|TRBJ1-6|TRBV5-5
ASSLGTERLH
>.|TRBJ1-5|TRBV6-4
ASSAGSNQPQH
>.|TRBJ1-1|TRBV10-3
AISEGQGPTEAF
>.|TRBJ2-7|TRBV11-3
ASSFRQADYEQY
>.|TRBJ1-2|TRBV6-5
ASRTRGAGYGYT
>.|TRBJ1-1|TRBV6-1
ASSEAGRGHTEAF
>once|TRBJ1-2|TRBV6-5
ASSRTGPQGYT
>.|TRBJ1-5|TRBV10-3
AVAQGQGGDQPQH
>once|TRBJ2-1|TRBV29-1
SVVGLAEYNEQF
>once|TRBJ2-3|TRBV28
ASAKATGVPDTQY
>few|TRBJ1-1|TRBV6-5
ASSYWQGRTEAF
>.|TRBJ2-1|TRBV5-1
ASSPTSGSGYEQF
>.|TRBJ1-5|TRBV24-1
ATSARTGILSNQPQH
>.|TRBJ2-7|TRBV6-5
ASSSTGGEQY
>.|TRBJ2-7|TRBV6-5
ASSPGLEALEQY
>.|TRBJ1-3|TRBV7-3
ASSMGGNSGNTIY
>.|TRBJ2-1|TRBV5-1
ASSLEDTVSYNEQF
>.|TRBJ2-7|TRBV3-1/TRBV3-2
ASSQDRLGWSGRTYEQY
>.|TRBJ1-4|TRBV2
ASSPGQGGRTNEKLF
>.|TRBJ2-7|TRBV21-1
ASSRPGGTSYEQY
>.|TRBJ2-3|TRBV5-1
ASSYRDPSTDTQY
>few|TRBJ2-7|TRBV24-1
ATSDSGTSDPYEQY
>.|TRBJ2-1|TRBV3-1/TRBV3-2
ASSQGRTSGSDEQF
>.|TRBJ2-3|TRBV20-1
SASFPAGVGTDTQY
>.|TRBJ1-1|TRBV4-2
ASSWGPEAF
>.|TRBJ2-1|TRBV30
ATTGGPYNEQF
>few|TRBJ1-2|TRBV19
ASTSRGLFYGYT
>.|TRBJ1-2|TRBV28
ASSFSSYGYT
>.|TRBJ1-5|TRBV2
ASTSRDSSQPQH
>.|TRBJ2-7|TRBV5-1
ASSTTSGGYYEQY
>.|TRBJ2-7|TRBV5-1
ASSPLGYEQY
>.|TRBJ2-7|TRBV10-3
AISESGTSGEPH
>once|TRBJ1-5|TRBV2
ASSVGTGSGNQPQH
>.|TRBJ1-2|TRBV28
ARWRGRRYGYT
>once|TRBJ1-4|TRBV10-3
AIGTGGDEKLF
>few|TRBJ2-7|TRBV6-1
ASSEVATLYEQY
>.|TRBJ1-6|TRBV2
ASSGPRDRVDSPLH
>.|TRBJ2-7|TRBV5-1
ASSQGTSSYEQY